This TCR beta chain was retrieved from a study of T cells in localized non-small cell lung cancer. Findings and caveats of the study: When the top 100 tumor clones were examined, a median about 60 of them also appeared in the adjacent lung, which was paired and uninvolved. Uninvolved adjacent lung showed peak T cell clonality, exceeding tumor. Only one tumor region went through sequencing, so heterogeneity may still be there.

Sequencing was performed with immunoSEQ multiplex PCR; in TCRdb, only in-frame clones are kept and a portion is missing. The data show about 24,000 clones, about nine tenths seen once. Concerning this clone itself: What it recognizes is unknown.

This CDR3 comprises 14 residues. In germline, CDR1 is SNHLY, CDR2 FYNNEI. Trimming took 6 bases from V and 6 from J, leaving 16 bases between them. The sequence was obtained from a man aged 35 to 69 with stage I squamous cell lung carcinoma. The sequencing here drew on peripheral blood, taken before any cancer treatment. The rearrangement links TRBV2 to TRBJ2-3, with D perhaps matching TRBD1 (5 bases). The CDR3 spells CASRSGLGVDTQYF. CDR3 nucleotides: TGTGCCAGCAGGTCAGGGTTAGGGGTCGATACGCAGTATTTT.